This T cell receptor (beta chain) was documented in a study of shared clonotypes between healthy human individuals. Some clones are missing from TCRdb's copy, which holds only in-frame ones; the method was immunoSEQ multiplex PCR. The sample contains 300,000 or so clones, about 74% of which appear only once. A remark on this clone: What it binds is unknown.

Study-level points and caveats: Sequencing depth was expected to affect clonotype sharing among donors.

CDR1 SEHNR and CDR2 FQNEAQ come from the germline V gene (reference sequence). V was trimmed by 0 bases and J by 1 base, leaving 6 bases between them. The CDR3 covers 14 residues. The TCR originated in a man aged 25 to 40 in good health. What was sequenced was memory CD4+ T cells sorted from blood. Stated subset: CD45RA-negative fraction. The gene calls are TRBV7-9 and TRBJ1-1, with D possibly TRBD1 on 6 matching bases. DNA of the CDR3: TGTGCCAGCAGCTTAGCAGGGGGGAACACTGAAGCTTTCTTT. Its protein is CASSLAGGNTEAFF.